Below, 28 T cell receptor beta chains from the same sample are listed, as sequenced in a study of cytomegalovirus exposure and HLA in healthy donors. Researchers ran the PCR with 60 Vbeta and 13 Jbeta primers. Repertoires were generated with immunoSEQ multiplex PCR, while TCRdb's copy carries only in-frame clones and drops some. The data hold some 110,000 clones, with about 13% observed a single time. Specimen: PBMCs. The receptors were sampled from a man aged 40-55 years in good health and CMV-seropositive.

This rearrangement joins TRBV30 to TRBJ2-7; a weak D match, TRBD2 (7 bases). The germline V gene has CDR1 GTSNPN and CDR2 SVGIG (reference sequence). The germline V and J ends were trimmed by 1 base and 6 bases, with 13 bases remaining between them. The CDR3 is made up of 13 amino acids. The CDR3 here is CAWSGLGGLEQYF. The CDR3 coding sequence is TGTGCCTGGAGTGGGTTGGGGGGGCTCGAGCAGTACTTC. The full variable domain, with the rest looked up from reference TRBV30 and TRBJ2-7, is SQTIHQWPATLVQPVGSPLSLECTVEGTSNPNLYWYRQAAGRGLQLLFYSVGIGQISSEVPQNLSASRPQDRQFILSSKKLLLSDSGFYLCAWSGLGGLEQYFGPGTRLTVT.

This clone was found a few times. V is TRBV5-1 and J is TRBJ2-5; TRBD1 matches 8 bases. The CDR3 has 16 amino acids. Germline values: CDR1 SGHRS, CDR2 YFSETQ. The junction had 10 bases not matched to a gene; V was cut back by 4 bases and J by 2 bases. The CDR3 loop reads CASSAGPGGLQETQYF. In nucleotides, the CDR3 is TGCGCCAGCAGCGCTGGCCCAGGGGGCCTGCAAGAGACCCAGTACTTC.

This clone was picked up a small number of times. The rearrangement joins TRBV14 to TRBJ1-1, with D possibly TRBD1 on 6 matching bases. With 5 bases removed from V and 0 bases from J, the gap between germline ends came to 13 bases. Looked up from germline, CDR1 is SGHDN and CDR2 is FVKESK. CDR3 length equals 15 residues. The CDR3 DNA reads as TGTGCCAGCAGCGTATACAGGGTACTGAACACTGAAGCTTTCTTT. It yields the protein CASSVYRVLNTEAFF.

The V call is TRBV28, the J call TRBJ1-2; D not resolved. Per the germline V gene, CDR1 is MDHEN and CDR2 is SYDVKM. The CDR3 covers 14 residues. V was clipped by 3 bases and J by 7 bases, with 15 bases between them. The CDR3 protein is CASSLSPQGGGYTF. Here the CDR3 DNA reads TGTGCCAGCAGTTTGAGCCCCCAAGGCGGTGGCTACACCTTC.

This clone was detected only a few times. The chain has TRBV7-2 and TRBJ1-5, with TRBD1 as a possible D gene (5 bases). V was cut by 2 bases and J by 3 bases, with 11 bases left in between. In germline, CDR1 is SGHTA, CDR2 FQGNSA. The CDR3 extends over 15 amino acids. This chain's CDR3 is CASSLRRAINQPQHF. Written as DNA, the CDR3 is TGTGCCAGCAGCTTACGCAGGGCCATCAATCAGCCCCAGCATTTT.

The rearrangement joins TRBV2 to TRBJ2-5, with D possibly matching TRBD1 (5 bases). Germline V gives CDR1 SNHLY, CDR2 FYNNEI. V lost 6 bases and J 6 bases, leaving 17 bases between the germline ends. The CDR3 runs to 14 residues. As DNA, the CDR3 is TGTGCCAGCAGGGTCCGTGACAGCAAAAAGACCCAGTACTTC. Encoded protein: CASRVRDSKKTQYF. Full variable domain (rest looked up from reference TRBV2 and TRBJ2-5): EPEVTQTPSHQVTQMGQEVILRCVPISNHLYFYWYRQILGQKVEFLVSFYNNEISEKSEIFDDQFSVERPDGSNFTLKIRSTKLEDSAMYFCASRVRDSKKTQYFGPGTRLLVL.

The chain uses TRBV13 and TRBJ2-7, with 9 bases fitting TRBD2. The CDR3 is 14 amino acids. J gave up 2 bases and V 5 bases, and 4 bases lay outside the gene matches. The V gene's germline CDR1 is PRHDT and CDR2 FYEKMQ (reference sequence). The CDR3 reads CASSTRLAAYEQYF. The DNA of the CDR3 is TGTGCCAGCAGCACGAGACTAGCGGCCTACGAGCAGTACTTC.

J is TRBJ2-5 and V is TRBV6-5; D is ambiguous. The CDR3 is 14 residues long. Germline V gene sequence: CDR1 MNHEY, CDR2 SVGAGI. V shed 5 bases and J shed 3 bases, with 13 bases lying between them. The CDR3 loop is CASSPRNAKETQYF. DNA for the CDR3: TGTGCCAGCAGTCCCAGGAATGCCAAAGAGACCCAGTACTTC.

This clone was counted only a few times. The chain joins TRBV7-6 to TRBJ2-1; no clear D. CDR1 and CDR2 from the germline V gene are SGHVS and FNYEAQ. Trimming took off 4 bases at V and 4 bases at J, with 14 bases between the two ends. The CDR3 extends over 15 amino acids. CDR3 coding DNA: TGTGCCAGCAGCTCCGACTCACGATCTTACAATGAGCAGTTCTTC. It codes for CASSSDSRSYNEQFF.

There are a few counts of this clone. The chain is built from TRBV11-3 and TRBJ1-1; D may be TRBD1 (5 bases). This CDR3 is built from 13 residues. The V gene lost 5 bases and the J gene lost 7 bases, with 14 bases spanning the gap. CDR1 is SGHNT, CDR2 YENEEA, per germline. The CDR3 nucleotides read TGTGCCAGCAGCCGCAGCGGGGCCCTTGAAGCTTTCTTT. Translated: CASSRSGALEAFF.

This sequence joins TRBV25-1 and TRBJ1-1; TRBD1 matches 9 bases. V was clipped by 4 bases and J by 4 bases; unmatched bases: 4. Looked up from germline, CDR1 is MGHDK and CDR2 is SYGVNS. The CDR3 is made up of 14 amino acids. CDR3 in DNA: TGTGCCAGCAGTGGGGACAGGGTGGGCACTGAAGCTTTCTTT. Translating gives CASSGDRVGTEAFF.

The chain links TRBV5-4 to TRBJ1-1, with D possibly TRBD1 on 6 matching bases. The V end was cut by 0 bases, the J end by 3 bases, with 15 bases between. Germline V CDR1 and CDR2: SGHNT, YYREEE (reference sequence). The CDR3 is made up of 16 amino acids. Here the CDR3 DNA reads TGTGCCAGCAGCTTGGGGGGCTTACAGGGCTACACTGAAGCTTTCTTT. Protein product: CASSLGGLQGYTEAFF. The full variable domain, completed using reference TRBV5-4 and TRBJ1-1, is ETGVTQSPTHLIKTRGQQVTLRCSSQSGHNTVSWYQQALGQGPQFIFQYYREEENGRGNFPPRFSGLQFPNYSSELNVNALELDDSALYLCASSLGGLQGYTEAFFGQGTRLTVV.

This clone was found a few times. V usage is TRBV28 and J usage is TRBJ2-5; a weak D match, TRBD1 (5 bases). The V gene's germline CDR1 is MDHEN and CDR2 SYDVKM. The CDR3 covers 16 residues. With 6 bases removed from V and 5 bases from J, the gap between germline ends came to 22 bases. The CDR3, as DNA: TGTGCCAGCAGCCCGACCTCGCAGGGAACGTGGGAGACCCAGTACTTC. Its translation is CASSPTSQGTWETQYF.

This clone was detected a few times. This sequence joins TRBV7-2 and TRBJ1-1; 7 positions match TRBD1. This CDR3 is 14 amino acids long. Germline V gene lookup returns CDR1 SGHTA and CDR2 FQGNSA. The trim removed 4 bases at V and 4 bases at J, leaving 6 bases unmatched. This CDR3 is CASSSRQGLTEAFF. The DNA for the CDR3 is TGTGCCAGCAGCTCTAGACAGGGACTCACTGAAGCTTTCTTT.

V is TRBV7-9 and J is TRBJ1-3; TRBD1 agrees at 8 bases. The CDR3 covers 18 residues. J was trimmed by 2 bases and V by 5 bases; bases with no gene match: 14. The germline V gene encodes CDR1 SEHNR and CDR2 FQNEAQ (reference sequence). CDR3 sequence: CASSPGTGPSGPGNTIYF. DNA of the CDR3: TGTGCCAGCAGCCCCGGGACAGGACCGTCCGGGCCTGGAAACACCATATATTTT. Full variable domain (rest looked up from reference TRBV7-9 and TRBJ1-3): DTGVSQNPRHKITKRGQNVTFRCDPISEHNRLYWYRQTLGQGPEFLTYFQNEAQLEKSRLLSDRFSAERPKGSFSTLEIQRTEQGDSAMYLCASSPGTGPSGPGNTIYFGEGSWLTVV.

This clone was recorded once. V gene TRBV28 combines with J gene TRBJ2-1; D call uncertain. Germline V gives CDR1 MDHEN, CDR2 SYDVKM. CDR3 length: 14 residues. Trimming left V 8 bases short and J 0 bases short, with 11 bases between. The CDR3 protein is CASAFRSSYNEQFF. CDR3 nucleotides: TGTGCCAGCGCTTTCCGGAGCTCCTACAATGAGCAGTTCTTC.

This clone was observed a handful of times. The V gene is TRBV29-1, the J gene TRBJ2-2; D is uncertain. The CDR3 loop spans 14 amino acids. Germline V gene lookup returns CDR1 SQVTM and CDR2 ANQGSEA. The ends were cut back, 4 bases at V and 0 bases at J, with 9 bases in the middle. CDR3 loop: CSVVWQTNTGELFF. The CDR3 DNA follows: TGCAGCGTTGTATGGCAGACGAACACCGGGGAGCTGTTTTTT.

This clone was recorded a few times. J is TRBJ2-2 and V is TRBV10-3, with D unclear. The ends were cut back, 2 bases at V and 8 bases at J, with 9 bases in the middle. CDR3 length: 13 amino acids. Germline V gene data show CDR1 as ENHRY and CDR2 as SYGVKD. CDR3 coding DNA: TGTGCCATCAGTGAGCACGCGGCGGGGGAGCTGTTTTTT. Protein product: CAISEHAAGELFF.

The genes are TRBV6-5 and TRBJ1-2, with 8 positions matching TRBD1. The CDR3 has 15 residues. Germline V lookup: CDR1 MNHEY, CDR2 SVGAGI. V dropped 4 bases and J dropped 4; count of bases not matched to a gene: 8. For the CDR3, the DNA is TGTGCCAGCAGTTCTACCAGGGGGCCTATCTATGGCTACACCTTC. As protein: CASSSTRGPIYGYTF.

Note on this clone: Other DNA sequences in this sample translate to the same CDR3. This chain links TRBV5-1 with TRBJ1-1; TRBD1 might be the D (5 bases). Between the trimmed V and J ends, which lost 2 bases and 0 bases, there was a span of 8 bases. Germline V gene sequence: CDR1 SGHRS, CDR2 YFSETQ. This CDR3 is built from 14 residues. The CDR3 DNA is TGCGCCAGCAGCTTAACAGGTATGAACACTGAAGCTTTCTTT. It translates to CASSLTGMNTEAFF.

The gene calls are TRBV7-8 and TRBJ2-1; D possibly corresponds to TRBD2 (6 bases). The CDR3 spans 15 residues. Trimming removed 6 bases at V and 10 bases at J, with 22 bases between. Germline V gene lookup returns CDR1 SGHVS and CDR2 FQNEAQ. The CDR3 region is CASSSKEGLMGEQFF. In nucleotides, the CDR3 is TGTGCCAGCAGTTCCAAGGAGGGCCTCATGGGGGAGCAGTTCTTC.

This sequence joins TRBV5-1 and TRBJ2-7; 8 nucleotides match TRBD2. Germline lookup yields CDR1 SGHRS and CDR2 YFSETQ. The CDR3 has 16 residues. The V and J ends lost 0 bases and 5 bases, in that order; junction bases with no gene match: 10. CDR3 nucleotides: TGCGCCAGCAGCTTGGATCCCGGGCTAGCGGGCCACGAGCAGTACTTC. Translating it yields CASSLDPGLAGHEQYF.

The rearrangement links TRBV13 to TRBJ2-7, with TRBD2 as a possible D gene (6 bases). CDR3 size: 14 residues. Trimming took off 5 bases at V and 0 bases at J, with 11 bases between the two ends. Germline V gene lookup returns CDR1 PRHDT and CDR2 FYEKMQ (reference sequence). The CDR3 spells CASSQGLSSYEQYF. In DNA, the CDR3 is TGTGCCAGCAGCCAGGGACTTAGCTCCTACGAGCAGTACTTC.

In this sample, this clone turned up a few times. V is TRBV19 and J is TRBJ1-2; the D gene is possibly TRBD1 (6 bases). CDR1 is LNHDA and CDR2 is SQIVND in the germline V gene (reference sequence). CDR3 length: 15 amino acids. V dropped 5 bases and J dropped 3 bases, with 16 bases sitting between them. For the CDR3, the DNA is TGTGCCAGTAGTGTTGGGGGCGGCGGCCACTATGGCTACACCTTC. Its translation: CASSVGGGGHYGYTF.

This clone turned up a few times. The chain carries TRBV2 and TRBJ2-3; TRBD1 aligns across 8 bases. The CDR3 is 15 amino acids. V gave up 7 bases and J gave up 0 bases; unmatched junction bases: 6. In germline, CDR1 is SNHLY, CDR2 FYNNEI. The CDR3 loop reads CASTRGRLSTDTQYF. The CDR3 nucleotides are TGTGCCAGCACCAGGGGGCGACTAAGCACAGATACGCAGTATTTT.

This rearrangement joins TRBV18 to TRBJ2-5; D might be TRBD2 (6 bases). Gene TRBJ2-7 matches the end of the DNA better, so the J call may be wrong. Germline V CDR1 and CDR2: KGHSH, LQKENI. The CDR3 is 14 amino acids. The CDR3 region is CASSPSPGDYEQYF. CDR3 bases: TGTGCCAGCTCACCAAGTCCGGGGGACTACGAGCAGTACTTC.

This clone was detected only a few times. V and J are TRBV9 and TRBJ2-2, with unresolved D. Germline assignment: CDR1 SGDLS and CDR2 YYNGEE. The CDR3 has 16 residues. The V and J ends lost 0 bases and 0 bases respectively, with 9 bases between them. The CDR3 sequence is CASSVEEIANTGELFF. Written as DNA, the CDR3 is TGTGCCAGCAGCGTAGAAGAGATCGCGAACACCGGGGAGCTGTTTTTT.

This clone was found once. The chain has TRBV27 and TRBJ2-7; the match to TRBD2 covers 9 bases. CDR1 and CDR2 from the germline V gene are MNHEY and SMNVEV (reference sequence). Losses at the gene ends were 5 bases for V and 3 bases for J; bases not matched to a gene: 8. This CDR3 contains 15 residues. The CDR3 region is CASSPYLSGSYEQYF. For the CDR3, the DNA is TGTGCCAGCAGTCCCTATCTTAGCGGGAGCTACGAGCAGTACTTC.